These 9 T cell receptor beta chains were all obtained from the same sample, sequenced in a study of beta chain features in type 1 diabetes. Points from the study as a whole: Shorter TCRB CDR3s, moderately but significantly so, marked every one of the four CD4+ subsets in Type 1 diabetes patients.

Their cognate antigens are unknown. All of the isolated RNA was reverse transcribed, so expressed TCRB transcripts were sequenced. Libraries were prepared by immunoSEQ multiplex PCR; TCRdb keeps only in-frame clonotypes and omits some of them. The sample lists some 330,000 clones; over 10% were seen once. Sample: naive CD4+ T cells from blood. The receptors stem from a young woman with type 1 diabetes.

This clone was picked up a small number of times. CDR3 nucleotide sequence: TGTGCCACCAGCAGAGATCGGAAGGGGGGGCACTATGGCTACACCTTC. It specifies CATSRDRKGGHYGYTF. The chain uses TRBV15 and TRBJ1-2, with TRBD1 as a possible D gene (6 bases). This CDR3 region has 16 residues. V dropped 0 bases and J dropped 3 bases, with 14 bases sitting between them. Germline values: CDR1 LNHNV, CDR2 YYDKDF (reference sequence).

This clone has only a few counts. The genes are TRBV4-3 and TRBJ2-2; D remains unclear. The germline CDR1 and CDR2 sequences are LGHNA and YSLEER. There are 15 residues in the CDR3. Trimming took 3 bases from V and 1 from J, leaving 9 bases between them. The CDR3 region is CASSQGSRNTGELFF. Here the CDR3 DNA reads TGCGCCAGCAGCCAGGGTAGCAGGAACACCGGGGAGCTGTTTTTT.

The chain recombines TRBV2 with TRBJ1-5; D unresolved. The CDR3 is 12 amino acids. V gave up 6 bases and J gave up 8 bases, with 11 bases separating them. Germline CDR1 is SNHLY and CDR2 is FYNNEI. The CDR3 bases are TGTGCCAGCAGCATGGCTCAGGAGCCCCAGCATTTT. Protein product: CASSMAQEPQHF.

This clone was observed a few times. In DNA, the CDR3 is TGCGCCAGCAGCCAGTCCTTGCGGGAGGCCTACAATGAGCAGTTCTTC. Its protein is CASSQSLREAYNEQFF. The rearrangement joins TRBV4-3 to TRBJ2-1, with 8 positions matching TRBD2. The germline CDR1 and CDR2 sequences are LGHNA and YSLEER. J lost 2 bases, V lost 3 bases, and 6 bases had no gene match. This CDR3 has 16 residues.

The chain is built from TRBV27 and TRBJ1-2; no reliable D call. The V end lost 0 bases, the J end lost 8 bases, and 7 bases lay between the germline ends. The CDR3 consists of 12 residues. Germline V gene sequence: CDR1 MNHEY, CDR2 SMNVEV (reference sequence). The CDR3 coding sequence is TGTGCCAGCAGTTTATCCCCGGGGGGCTACACCTTC. Translated: CASSLSPGGYTF.

The V gene is TRBV5-1, the J gene TRBJ2-7; tentative D call: TRBD2 (7 bases). V shed 4 bases and J shed 2 bases, with 10 bases lying between them. CDR3 length: 13 residues. The germline V gene encodes CDR1 SGHRS and CDR2 YFSETQ. CDR3 in amino acids: CASSGGGPYEQYF. For the CDR3, the DNA is TGCGCCAGCAGCGGGGGGGGGCCCTACGAGCAGTACTTC.

The sample holds a few counts of this clone. The chain links TRBV5-1 to TRBJ1-1; D possibly corresponds to TRBD1 (6 bases). Germline V CDR1 and CDR2: SGHRS, YFSETQ. Trimming stripped 0 bases from V and 4 bases from J, with 7 bases between. The CDR3 spans 13 residues. CDR3 nucleotide sequence: TGCGCCAGCAGCTTGGAAGGGGGCACTGAAGCTTTCTTT. It translates to CASSLEGGTEAFF.

This clone was observed a handful of times. The gene calls are TRBV10-3 and TRBJ2-7, with a possible D match to TRBD2 (5 bases). The CDR3 contains 13 residues. CDR1 ENHRY and CDR2 SYGVKD come from the germline V gene. The ends were cut back, 3 bases at V and 1 base at J, with 7 bases in the middle. CDR3 region: CAISDGISYEQYF. CDR3 nucleotides: TGTGCCATCAGTGACGGGATTTCCTACGAGCAGTACTTC.

This clone was observed a handful of times. The DNA of the CDR3 is TGTGCCAGACAGGAGACAGGGGTGGCTGAAGCTTTCTTT. Translation gives CARQETGVAEAFF. The rearrangement joins TRBV2 to TRBJ1-1, with 8 bases aligning to TRBD1. This CDR3 comprises 13 residues. V gave up 9 bases and J gave up 6 bases; unmatched junction bases: 9. Germline CDR1 reads SNHLY; CDR2 reads FYNNEI.